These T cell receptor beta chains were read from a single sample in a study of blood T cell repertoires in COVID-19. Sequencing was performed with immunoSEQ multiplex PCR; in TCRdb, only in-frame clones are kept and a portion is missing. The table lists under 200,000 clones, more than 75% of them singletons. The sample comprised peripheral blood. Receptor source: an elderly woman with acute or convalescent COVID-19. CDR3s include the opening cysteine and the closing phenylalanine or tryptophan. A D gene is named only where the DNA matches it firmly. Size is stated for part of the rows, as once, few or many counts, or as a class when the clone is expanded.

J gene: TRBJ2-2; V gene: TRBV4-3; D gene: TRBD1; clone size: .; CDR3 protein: CASSQVQGATGELFF; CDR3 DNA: TGCGCCAGCAGCCAGGTACAGGGGGCGACCGGGGAGCTGTTTTTT
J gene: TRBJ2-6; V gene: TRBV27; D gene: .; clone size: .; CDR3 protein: CASSPQTRGPGANVLTF; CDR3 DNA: TGTGCCAGCAGCCCACAAACGCGGGGACCTGGGGCCAACGTCCTGACTTTC
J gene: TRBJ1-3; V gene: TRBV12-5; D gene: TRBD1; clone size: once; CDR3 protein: CASGLGSTGQGFGNTIYF; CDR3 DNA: TGTGCTAGTGGTTTGGGCTCCACGGGACAGGGGTTCGGAAACACCATATATTTT
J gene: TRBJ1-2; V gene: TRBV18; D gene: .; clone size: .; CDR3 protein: CASSPLDSNYGYTF; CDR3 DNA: TGTGCCAGCTCACCACTGGACTCCAACTATGGCTACACCTTC
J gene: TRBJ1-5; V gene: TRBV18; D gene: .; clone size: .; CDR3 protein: CASSPRYRDDQPQHF; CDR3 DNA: TGTGCCAGCTCACCTAGGTACAGGGACGATCAGCCCCAGCATTTT
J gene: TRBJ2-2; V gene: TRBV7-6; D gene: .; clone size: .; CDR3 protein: CASSFSGGTTGELFF; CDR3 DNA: TGTGCCAGCAGCTTTTCAGGAGGGACTACCGGGGAGCTGTTTTTT
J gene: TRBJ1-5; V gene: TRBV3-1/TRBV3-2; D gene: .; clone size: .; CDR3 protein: CASSPRGVQPQHF; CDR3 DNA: TGTGCCAGCAGCCCAAGAGGCGTCCAGCCCCAGCATTTT
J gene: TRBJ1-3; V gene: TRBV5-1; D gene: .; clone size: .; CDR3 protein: CASSLDGGPGNTIYF; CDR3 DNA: TGCGCCAGCAGCTTGGACGGGGGGCCTGGAAACACCATATATTTT
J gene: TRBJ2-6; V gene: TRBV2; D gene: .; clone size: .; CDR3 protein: CASLDSLPGANVLTF; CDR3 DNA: TGTGCCAGCTTAGACAGTCTGCCTGGGGCCAACGTCCTGACTTTC
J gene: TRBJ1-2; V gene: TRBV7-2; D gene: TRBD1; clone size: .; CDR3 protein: CASSYRDRGSYTF; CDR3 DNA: TGTGCCAGCAGCTACCGGGACAGGGGGAGCTACACCTTC
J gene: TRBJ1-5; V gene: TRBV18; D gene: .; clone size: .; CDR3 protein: CASSPGSDQPQHF; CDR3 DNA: TGTGCCAGCTCACCAGGGAGTGATCAGCCCCAGCATTTT
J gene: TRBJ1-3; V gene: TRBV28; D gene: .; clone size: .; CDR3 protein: CASSERRSGNTIYF; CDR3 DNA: TGTGCCAGCAGTGAACGGCGGTCTGGAAACACCATATATTTT
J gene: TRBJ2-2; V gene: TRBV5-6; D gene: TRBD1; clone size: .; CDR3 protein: CASSSGQGRTGELFF; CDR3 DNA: TGTGCCAGCAGCTCCGGACAGGGTAGGACCGGGGAGCTGTTTTTT
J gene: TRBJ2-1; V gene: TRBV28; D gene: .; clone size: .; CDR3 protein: CASAGSSLYNEQFF; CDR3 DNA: TGTGCCAGCGCCGGGTCATCGCTCTACAATGAGCAGTTCTTC
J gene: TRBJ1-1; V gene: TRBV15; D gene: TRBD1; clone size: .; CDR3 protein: CATSRDTGGSTEAFF; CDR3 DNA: TGTGCCACCAGCAGAGATACAGGGGGGTCCACTGAAGCTTTCTTT
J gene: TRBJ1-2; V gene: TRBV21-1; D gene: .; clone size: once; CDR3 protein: CASSSRTDWRGTF; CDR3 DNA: TGTGCCAGCAGCAGTCGGACGGATTGGCGGGGAACCTTC
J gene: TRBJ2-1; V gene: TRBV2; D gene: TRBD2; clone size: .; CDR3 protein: CASRGTSGPHNEQFF; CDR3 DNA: TGTGCCAGCAGGGGGACTAGCGGGCCCCACAATGAGCAGTTCTTC
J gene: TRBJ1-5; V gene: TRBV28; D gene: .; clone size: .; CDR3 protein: CASTTARNQPQHF; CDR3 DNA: TGTGCCAGCACGACAGCCCGCAATCAGCCCCAGCATTTT
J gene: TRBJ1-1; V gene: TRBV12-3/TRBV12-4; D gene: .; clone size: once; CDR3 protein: CASSPQLYTEAFF; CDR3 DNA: TGTGCCAGCAGTCCTCAACTTTACACTGAAGCTTTCTTT
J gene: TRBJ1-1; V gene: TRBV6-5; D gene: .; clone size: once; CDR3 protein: CAREGSLNTEAFF; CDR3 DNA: TGTGCCAGAGAGGGCAGCTTGAACACTGAAGCTTTCTTT
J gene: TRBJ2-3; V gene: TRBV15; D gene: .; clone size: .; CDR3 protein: CATSRDRVAHRASDTQYF; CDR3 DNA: TGTGCCACCAGCAGAGATCGAGTGGCACACAGGGCATCAGATACGCAGTATTTT
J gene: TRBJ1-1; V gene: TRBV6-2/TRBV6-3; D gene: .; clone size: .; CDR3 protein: CASSPHRAEAFF; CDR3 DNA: TGTGCCAGCAGTCCACACAGGGCTGAAGCTTTCTTT
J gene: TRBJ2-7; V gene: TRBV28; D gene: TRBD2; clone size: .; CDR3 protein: CASSPHPSGPYEQYF; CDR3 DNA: TGTGCCAGCAGTCCGCACCCTAGCGGACCTTACGAGCAGTACTTC
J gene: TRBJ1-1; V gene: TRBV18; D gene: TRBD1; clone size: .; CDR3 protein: CASSLPTGRYTEAFF; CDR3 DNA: TGTGCCAGCTCACTTCCGACAGGGAGATACACTGAAGCTTTCTTT
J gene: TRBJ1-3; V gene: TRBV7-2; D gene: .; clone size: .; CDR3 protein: CASSLGGSAFGNTIYF; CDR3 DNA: TGTGCCAGCAGCTTAGGAGGATCGGCTTTTGGAAACACCATATATTTT
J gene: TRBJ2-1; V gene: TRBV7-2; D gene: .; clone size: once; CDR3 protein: CASSLALLTQQFF; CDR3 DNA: TGTGCCAGCAGCTTAGCGCTTCTGACTCAGCAGTTCTTC
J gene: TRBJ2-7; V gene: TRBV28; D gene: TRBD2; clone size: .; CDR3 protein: CASTELPGTSGGWTYEQYF; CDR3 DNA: TGTGCCAGCACTGAACTTCCCGGGACTAGCGGAGGGTGGACCTACGAGCAGTACTTC
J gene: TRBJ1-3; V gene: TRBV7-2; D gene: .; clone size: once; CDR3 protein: CASRTNSGNTIYF; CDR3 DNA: TGTGCCAGCAGAACTAACTCTGGAAACACCATATATTTT
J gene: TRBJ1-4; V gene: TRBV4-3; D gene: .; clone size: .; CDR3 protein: CASSQDRLSLEKLFF; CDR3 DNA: TGCGCCAGCAGCCAAGACAGGTTATCTCTTGAAAAACTGTTTTTT
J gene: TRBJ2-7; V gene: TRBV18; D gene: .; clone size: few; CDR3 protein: CASSPLSGARNEQYF; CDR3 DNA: TGTGCCAGCTCACCACTTTCAGGGGCGCGTAACGAGCAGTACTTC
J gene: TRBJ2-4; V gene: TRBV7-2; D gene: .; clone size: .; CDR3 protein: CASSLDHRSKNIQYF; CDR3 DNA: TGTGCCAGCAGCCTAGATCACAGGTCCAAAAACATTCAGTACTTC
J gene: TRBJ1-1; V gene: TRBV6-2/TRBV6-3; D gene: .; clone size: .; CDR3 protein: CASSYSTKAFF; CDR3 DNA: TGTGCCAGCAGTTACTCGACAAAAGCTTTCTTT
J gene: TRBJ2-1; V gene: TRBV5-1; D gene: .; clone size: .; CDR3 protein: CASSLSPSGEQFF; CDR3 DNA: TGCGCCAGCAGCTTGAGCCCCTCCGGTGAGCAGTTCTTC
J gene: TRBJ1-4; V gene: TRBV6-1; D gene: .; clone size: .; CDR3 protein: CASSEAPMSSEKLFF; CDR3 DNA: TGTGCCAGCAGTGAAGCGCCCATGTCGAGTGAAAAACTGTTTTTT
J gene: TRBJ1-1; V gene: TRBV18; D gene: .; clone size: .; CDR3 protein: CASSPVPGGTEAFF; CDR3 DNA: TGTGCCAGCTCACCCGTTCCGGGGGGCACTGAAGCTTTCTTT
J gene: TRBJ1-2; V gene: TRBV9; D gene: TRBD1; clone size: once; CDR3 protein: CASSVSGQGAFGYTF; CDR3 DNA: TGTGCCAGCAGCGTATCCGGACAGGGGGCTTTTGGCTACACCTTC
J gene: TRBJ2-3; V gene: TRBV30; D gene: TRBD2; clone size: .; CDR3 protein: CALQREGLDTQYF; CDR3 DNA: TGTGCCTTACAGCGGGAGGGCTTAGATACGCAGTATTTT
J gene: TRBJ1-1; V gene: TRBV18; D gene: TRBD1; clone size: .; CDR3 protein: CASNGQGRLANTEAFF; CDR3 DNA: TGTGCCAGCAATGGACAGGGGCGGTTGGCTAACACTGAAGCTTTCTTT
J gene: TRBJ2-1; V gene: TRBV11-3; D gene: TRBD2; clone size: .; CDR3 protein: CASSSGLERVVSEQFF; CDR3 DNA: TGTGCCAGCAGCTCAGGACTAGAGAGGGTTGTCTCTGAGCAGTTCTTC
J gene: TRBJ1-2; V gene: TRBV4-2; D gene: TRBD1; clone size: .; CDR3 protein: CASSPRTGGDYGYTF; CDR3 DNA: TGTGCCAGCAGCCCTCGGACAGGGGGGGACTATGGCTACACCTTC
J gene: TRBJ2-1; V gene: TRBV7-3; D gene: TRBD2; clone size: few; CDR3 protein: CASSQSGSRDEQFF; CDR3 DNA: TGTGCCAGCAGCCAAAGCGGGAGCAGGGATGAGCAGTTCTTC
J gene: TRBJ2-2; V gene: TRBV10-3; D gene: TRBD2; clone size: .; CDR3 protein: CAIRRLAGGRGTGELFF; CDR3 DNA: TGTGCCATCAGACGGTTAGCGGGAGGCCGCGGGACCGGGGAGCTGTTTTTT
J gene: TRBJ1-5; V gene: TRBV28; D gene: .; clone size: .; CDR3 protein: CASSYGGTSNQPQHF; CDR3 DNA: TGTGCCAGCAGCTACGGGGGGACTAGCAATCAGCCCCAGCATTTT
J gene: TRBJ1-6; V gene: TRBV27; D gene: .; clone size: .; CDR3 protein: CASSPRTDSPLHF; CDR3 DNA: TGTGCCAGCAGTCCGCGGACAGATTCACCCCTCCACTTT
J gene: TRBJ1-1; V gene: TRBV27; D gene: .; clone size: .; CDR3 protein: CASSSTGTTEAFF; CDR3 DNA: TGTGCCAGCAGTTCCACAGGGACAACTGAAGCTTTCTTT
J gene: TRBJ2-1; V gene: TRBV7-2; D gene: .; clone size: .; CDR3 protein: CASSLKPTATPGNEQFF; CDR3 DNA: TGTGCCAGCAGCTTGAAACCGACGGCTACCCCGGGAAATGAGCAGTTCTTC